The rows below give T cell receptor beta chains drawn from one sample of a study of cytomegalovirus exposure and HLA in healthy donors. TCRdb's copy holds only in-frame clones and misses some; the assay was immunoSEQ multiplex PCR. This sample has tens of thousands of clones; 94% occur once, and the top ten carry roughly 0.63%. The specimen sequenced was PBMCs. These receptor sequences come from a woman in her late teens or twenties in good health and CMV-seronegative. Both conserved end residues are part of each CDR3. A D gene is named only where the DNA matches it firmly. Clone size is not always given. Where it is, it says once, few, many or a class for expanded clones.

J gene | V gene | clone size | D gene | CDR3 protein | CDR3 DNA
TRBJ1-5 | TRBV2 | NA | NA | CASIGGNGNQPQHF | TGTGCCAGCATAGGGGGTAATGGTAATCAGCCCCAGCATTTT
TRBJ2-7 | TRBV28 | NA | TRBD1 | CASASGTDPYEQYF | TGTGCCAGCGCGTCTGGGACAGACCCCTACGAGCAGTACTTC
TRBJ2-7 | TRBV5-1 | NA | NA | CAYAGVSYEQYF | TGCGCCTATGCAGGGGTCTCCTACGAGCAGTACTTC
TRBJ2-1 | TRBV11-2 | NA | NA | CASSTNQGSSYNEQFF | TGTGCCAGCAGCACAAATCAGGGATCCTCCTACAATGAGCAGTTCTTC
TRBJ2-7 | TRBV28 | NA | NA | CASSLPPGPREQYF | TGTGCCAGCAGTTTACCCCCAGGTCCCAGGGAGCAGTACTTC
TRBJ1-4 | TRBV7-2 | NA | NA | CASSLGVQAGNEKLFF | TGTGCCAGCAGCTTAGGGGTACAGGCGGGGAATGAAAAACTGTTTTTT
TRBJ1-2 | TRBV7-3 | NA | TRBD1 | CASSLRGQGGGYTF | TGTGCCAGCAGCTTAAGGGGACAGGGTGGTGGCTACACCTTC
TRBJ1-2 | TRBV19 | NA | NA | CASKQGTNYGYTF | TGTGCCAGTAAACAGGGAACAAACTATGGCTACACCTTC
TRBJ2-5 | TRBV30 | NA | NA | CAWSRVKETQYF | TGTGCCTGGAGTCGGGTGAAAGAGACCCAGTACTTC
TRBJ2-2 | TRBV9 | NA | TRBD2 | CASSVGTRGYTGELFF | TGTGCCAGCAGCGTAGGAACGCGGGGGTACACCGGGGAGCTGTTTTTT
TRBJ1-1 | TRBV2 | once | NA | CATGLDSNVEAFF | TGTGCCACCGGACTGGACAGTAACGTTGAAGCTTTCTTT
TRBJ1-1 | TRBV30 | NA | NA | CAWSAYRNLNTEAFF | TGTGCCTGGAGTGCATACAGAAACCTGAACACTGAAGCTTTCTTT
TRBJ1-6 | TRBV21-1 | few | NA | CASSKGPLRSVSSPLHF | TGTGCCAGCAGCAAAGGACCCTTACGGAGCGTGAGTTCACCCCTCCACTTT
TRBJ1-6 | TRBV28 | NA | TRBD1 | CASSLGQGWTPLHF | TGTGCCAGCAGTTTAGGACAGGGTTGGACACCCCTCCACTTT